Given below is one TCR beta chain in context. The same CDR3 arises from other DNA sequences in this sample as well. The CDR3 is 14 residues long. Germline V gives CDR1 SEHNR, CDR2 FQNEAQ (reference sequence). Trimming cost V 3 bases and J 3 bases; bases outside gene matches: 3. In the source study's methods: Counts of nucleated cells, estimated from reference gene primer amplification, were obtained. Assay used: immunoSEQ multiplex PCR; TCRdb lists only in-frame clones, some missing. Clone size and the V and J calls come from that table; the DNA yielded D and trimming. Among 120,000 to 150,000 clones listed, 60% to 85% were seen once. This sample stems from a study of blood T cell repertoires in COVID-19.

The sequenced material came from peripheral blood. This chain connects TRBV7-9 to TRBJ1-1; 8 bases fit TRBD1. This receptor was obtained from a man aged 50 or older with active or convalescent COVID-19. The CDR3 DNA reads TGTGCCAGCAGCTTCAACAGGGGGGACACTGAAGCTTTCTTT. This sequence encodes CASSFNRGDTEAFF.